The source of this TCR beta chain is a study of blood T cell repertoires in COVID-19. Background on the study: COVID-19 samples, acute and convalescent, were from the United States, Italy and Spain. T cells, B-cell-depleted T cells, or PBMCs supplied cDNA or gDNA.

In terms of age and location, participants ranged from roughly 18 to 90 years and lived in about two dozen US areas. This clone was recorded only once. In the source study's methods: Reference gene primer amplification gave nucleated cell count estimates. Profiled with immunoSEQ multiplex PCR; TCRdb holds only in-frame clones, not every one. The DNA was the basis for D and trimming; V, J and clone size are from that table. The table records 120,000 to 150,000 clones, 70% to 90% of them present only once. Input material: PBMCs or T cells enriched from blood (not recorded which). The TCR originated in a woman in her 30s with acute COVID-19.

CDR3 sequence reads: CASSLTSTYTDTQYF. The CDR3 DNA sequence: TGTGCCAGCAGCTTAACTAGCACTTACACAGATACGCAGTATTTT. J is TRBJ2-3 and V is TRBV7-3; D is unresolved. The CDR3 length is 15 residues. The V gene lost 0 bases and the J gene lost 2 bases, with 9 bases spanning the gap. Germline lookup yields CDR1 SGHTA and CDR2 FQGTGA.